This T cell receptor (beta chain) was identified during a study of PD-L1 blockade in urothelial cancer. Study background: Patients' histories included 0 to 3 prior chemotherapy regimens. Once treatment had started, blood was analyzed at 3 weeks (second dose) and again at 6 weeks. A median around 140,000 T cells were found in blood samples.

CDR3 size: 11 residues. Germline V gene sequence: CDR1 DFQATT, CDR2 SNEGSKA (reference sequence). Indicated time point: peripheral blood 6 weeks after treatment start. Here immunoSEQ multiplex PCR was the method, and the copy in TCRdb shows in-frame clones only, minus some. The sample lists 40,000 to 55,000 clones, 75% to 95% occurring once. The sequencing here drew on PBMCs, taken around atezolizumab (anti-PD-L1) treatment. The sequence derives from a man in his 70s with urothelial cancer. The chain has TRBV20-1 and TRBJ1-1; D unresolved. The CDR3 reads CRTRGSTEAFF. CDR3 coding DNA: TGCAGGACCCGAGGGTCGACTGAAGCTTTCTTT.